This entry lists 2 T cell receptor beta chains sequenced from one sample in a study of OX40 agonist ivuxolimab in advanced cancers. Generated by immunoSEQ multiplex PCR, the TCRdb table keeps only in-frame clones and is missing some. The data hold about 34,000 clones, with roughly 85% observed a single time. Sequences were derived from CD4+ or CD8+ T cells sorted from blood, sampled in a trial of the OX40 agonist ivuxolimab. The source of these receptors is an adult with an advanced solid tumor such as melanoma, head and neck, liver or kidney cancer.

As to this clone: Since a much larger clone is just one base distant, this may be a read error. V and J are TRBV27 and TRBJ2-2, with TRBD1 matching 8 bases. Germline values: CDR1 MNHEY, CDR2 SMNVEV (reference sequence). The CDR3 loop spans 17 amino acids. The CDR3: CVSSSNRQGIGTGELFF. CDR3 nucleotide sequence: TGTGTCAGCAGTTCTAACAGACAGGGGATAGGCACCGGGGAGCTGTTTTTT.

CDR3 in DNA: TGTGCCAGCAGCCCACGACAGGCCCGCGTTTCTGAGCAGTTCTTC. It translates to CASSPRQARVSEQFF. The rearrangement joins TRBV5-8 to TRBJ2-1, with a tentative D call TRBD1 (6 bases). CDR3 length: 15 residues. V lost 4 bases to trimming and J lost 9 bases, with 20 bases between them. The germline CDR1 and CDR2 sequences are SGHTS and YDEGEE.